The 21 T cell receptor beta chains given below trace back to one sample, sequenced in a study of Tregs in tolerant kidney transplant recipients. Sequenced by immunoSEQ multiplex PCR; TCRdb stores in-frame clones only, minus some. The table lists about 14,000 clones, approximately 92% of them singletons. Sequencing was carried out using CD8+ T cells from blood. The receptors were gathered from a human donor in good health.

The gene calls are TRBV2 and TRBJ2-7; D is perhaps TRBD1 (5 bases). The ends were cut back, 4 bases at V and 0 bases at J, with 13 bases in the middle. Germline assignment: CDR1 SNHLY and CDR2 FYNNEI. CDR3 length: 15 residues. CDR3 in DNA: TGTGCCAGCAGTGTCGGACATCTGTCCTCCTACGAGCAGTACTTC. This translates into CASSVGHLSSYEQYF. The variable domain in full, completed from reference TRBV2 and TRBJ2-7, reads EPEVTQTPSHQVTQMGQEVILRCVPISNHLYFYWYRQILGQKVEFLVSFYNNEISEKSEIFDDQFSVERPDGSNFTLKIRSTKLEDSAMYFCASSVGHLSSYEQYFGPGTRLTVT.

The chain links TRBV7-9 to TRBJ2-7; D perhaps matches TRBD1 (6 bases). V was shortened by 4 bases and J by 6 bases, with 7 bases between the two germline ends. The CDR3 has 11 residues. Per germline, CDR1 SEHNR and CDR2 FQNEAQ (reference sequence). CDR3 coding DNA: TGTGCCAGCAGCTACAGGGCCGAGCAGTACTTC. This encodes CASSYRAEQYF.

The chain is built from TRBV27 and TRBJ2-1, with D unclear. Germline values: CDR1 MNHEY, CDR2 SMNVEV (reference sequence). The CDR3 is 14 residues long. Trimming cost V 2 bases and J 3 bases, with 8 bases left between them. The CDR3 reads CASSLTLGYNEQFF. The DNA of the CDR3 is TGTGCCAGCAGTTTAACTCTGGGCTACAATGAGCAGTTCTTC.

This clone occurred a few times. The DNA of the CDR3 is TGTGCCAGTAGTCCGCGGACAGGGAACTTCTATGGCTACACCTTC. Residues: CASSPRTGNFYGYTF. The chain links TRBV19 to TRBJ1-2, with TRBD1 matching 8 bases. CDR1 is LNHDA, CDR2 SQIVND, per germline (reference sequence). With 5 bases clipped from V and 4 bases from J, the junction kept 9 bases outside the gene matches. The CDR3 sequence is 15 residues long.

This chain joins TRBV5-6 and TRBJ2-7, with D perhaps matching TRBD1 (6 bases). Trimming pared 4 bases from V and 3 bases from J, leaving 11 bases between. The CDR3 contains 13 residues. Germline V CDR1 and CDR2: SGHDT, YYEEEE. CDR3 sequence (DNA): TGTGCCAGCAGCCTACAACAGGGCTACGAGCAGTACTTC. Its translation: CASSLQQGYEQYF. Full variable domain (remainder filled in from reference TRBV5-6 and TRBJ2-7): DAGVTQSPTHLIKTRGQQVTLRCSPKSGHDTVSWYQQALGQGPQFIFQYYEEEERQRGNFPDRFSGHQFPNYSSELNVNALLLGDSALYLCASSLQQGYEQYFGPGTRLTVT.

The chain employs TRBV11-2 and TRBJ1-1; TRBD1 is a possible D gene (5 bases). Deletions cut 5 bases from V and 3 bases from J, with 19 bases between. The CDR3 consists of 16 residues. Germline V gene data show CDR1 as SGHAT and CDR2 as FQNNGV. CDR3 nucleotide sequence: TGTGCCAGCAGCCCTTTTGGGGGGAGAGGGGACACTGAAGCTTTCTTT. It specifies CASSPFGGRGDTEAFF.

The chain has TRBV11-1 and TRBJ2-7; D might be TRBD2 (6 bases). The CDR3 runs 14 residues. Germline CDR1 SGHAT, CDR2 FQDESV (reference sequence). Deletions cut 5 bases from V and 0 bases from J, with 11 bases between. In DNA, the CDR3 is TGTGCCAGCAGCACAGCCGGGGGCTCCTACGAGCAGTACTTC. It yields the protein CASSTAGGSYEQYF.

The V gene is TRBV6-5, the J gene TRBJ2-7; no clear D. CDR1 and CDR2 (germline): MNHEY, SVGAGI. V lost 5 bases, J lost 2 bases, and 4 bases lay in between. The CDR3 totals 11 residues. The CDR3: CASSAAYEQYF. As DNA, the CDR3 is TGTGCCAGCAGTGCCGCCTACGAGCAGTACTTC.

The chain joins TRBV2 to TRBJ2-3; 8 bases match TRBD2. The CDR3 runs to 14 residues. Unmatched junction bases numbered 5, after V lost 6 bases and J lost 3 bases. Germline CDR1 is SNHLY and CDR2 is FYNNEI. The DNA of the CDR3 is TGTGCCAGCAGGACGGGGACTAGGACAGATACGCAGTATTTT. This encodes CASRTGTRTDTQYF.

The rearrangement links TRBV2 to TRBJ1-1; 8 bases align to TRBD1. This CDR3 region has 14 residues. With V trimmed by 3 bases and J by 2 bases, 2 bases remained unmatched. Germline V gene data show CDR1 as SNHLY and CDR2 as FYNNEI. The CDR3: CASSDGQGNTEAFF. The CDR3 DNA reads as TGTGCCAGCAGTGACGGACAGGGTAACACTGAAGCTTTCTTT. Full variable domain (missing parts from reference TRBV2 and TRBJ1-1): EPEVTQTPSHQVTQMGQEVILRCVPISNHLYFYWYRQILGQKVEFLVSFYNNEISEKSEIFDDQFSVERPDGSNFTLKIRSTKLEDSAMYFCASSDGQGNTEAFFGQGTRLTVV.

This clone turned up a few times. This chain uses TRBV27 with TRBJ1-1, with D uncertain. The germline gives CDR1 MNHEY, CDR2 SMNVEV (reference sequence). The CDR3 runs to 14 residues. Trimming shortened V by 3 bases and J by 1 base, and 9 bases separated the two germline ends. CDR3 sequence reads: CASSFFHTNTEAFF. The DNA of the CDR3 is TGTGCCAGCAGTTTTTTCCATACGAACACTGAAGCTTTCTTT.

This chain uses TRBV5-4 with TRBJ1-2; 9 positions agree with TRBD1. The CDR3 runs 14 residues. The germline CDR1 and CDR2 sequences are SGHNT and YYREEE (reference sequence). The V gene end was trimmed by 2 bases and the J gene end by 13 bases; junction bases not matched to a gene: 12. The CDR3 nucleotides read TGTGCCAGCAGCTTCGGCCCCCGGGACAGGGAAAGCACCTTC. Translation gives CASSFGPRDRESTF.

V is TRBV30 and J is TRBJ1-1, with D unresolved. Germline V gene sequence: CDR1 GTSNPN, CDR2 SVGIG (reference sequence). Trimming shortened V by 4 bases and J by 7 bases, and 10 bases separated the two germline ends. This CDR3 comprises 11 residues. The CDR3 spells CAWNRVNEAFF. CDR3 nucleotide sequence: TGTGCCTGGAACCGGGTTAATGAAGCTTTCTTT.

The chain recombines TRBV30 with TRBJ2-7, with 9 positions matching TRBD1. The CDR3 is 15 amino acids. Germline-derived CDR1 and CDR2 are GTSNPN and SVGIG (reference sequence). The V gene end was trimmed by 5 bases and the J gene end by 1 base; junction bases not matched to a gene: 9. CDR3 protein: CAWSRPGQGSYEQYF. CDR3 bases: TGTGCCTGGTCCAGACCGGGACAGGGTTCCTACGAGCAGTACTTC. The full variable domain, its missing parts supplied by reference TRBV30 and TRBJ2-7, is SQTIHQWPATLVQPVGSPLSLECTVEGTSNPNLYWYRQAAGRGLQLLFYSVGIGQISSEVPQNLSASRPQDRQFILSSKKLLLSDSGFYLCAWSRPGQGSYEQYFGPGTRLTVT.

The rearrangement uses TRBV11-1 and TRBJ2-1; perhaps D is TRBD1 or TRBD2 (6 bases each). The CDR3 runs to 13 residues. V lost 5 bases and J lost 7, with 12 bases in between. Germline assignment: CDR1 SGHAT and CDR2 FQDESV (reference sequence). The CDR3 here is CASSPTGRNEQFF. The CDR3 DNA is TGTGCCAGCAGCCCAACAGGGAGGAATGAGCAGTTCTTC.

The rearrangement links TRBV27 to TRBJ1-2, with a tentative D call TRBD1 (5 bases). Trimming removed 6 bases from V and 5 bases from J, with 13 bases in between. The CDR3 contains 13 residues. Germline loops: CDR1 MNHEY, CDR2 SMNVEV (reference sequence). The CDR3 loop is CASRDITKYGYTF. The CDR3 DNA sequence: TGTGCCAGCAGGGACATAACCAAATATGGCTACACCTTC.

This clone was found once. This chain connects TRBV7-8 to TRBJ1-5, with D maybe TRBD1 (5 bases). Deletions cut 5 bases from V and 5 bases from J, with 13 bases between. Germline V gene sequence: CDR1 SGHVS, CDR2 FQNEAQ. The length of the CDR3 is 14 residues. CDR3 amino acids: CASSLREFHQPQHF. The CDR3 DNA reads as TGTGCCAGCAGCCTCAGGGAATTTCATCAGCCCCAGCATTTT.

V usage is TRBV4-3 and J usage is TRBJ2-3; 7 bases are shared with TRBD1. This CDR3 is built from 15 residues. Germline assignment: CDR1 LGHNA and CDR2 YSLEER. V lost 4 bases, J lost 2 bases, and 6 bases stayed unmatched. CDR3 nucleotides: TGCGCCAGCAGCCTACGACAGGGACCCACAGATACGCAGTATTTT. Its translation: CASSLRQGPTDTQYF.

This chain links TRBV5-5 with TRBJ1-3; no clear D gene. There are 14 residues in the CDR3. The V end was cut by 7 bases, the J end by 0 bases, with 11 bases between. CDR1 SGHKS and CDR2 YYEKEE come from the germline V gene (reference sequence). DNA for the CDR3: TGTGCCAGCTCCAAGGAGGTCTCTGGAAACACCATATATTTT. This gives the protein CASSKEVSGNTIYF.

The gene calls are TRBV29-1 and TRBJ2-1, with 9 nucleotides matching TRBD1. The CDR3 extends over 11 amino acids. The ends lost 5 bases at V and 9 bases at J; junction bases unmatched: 2. Germline CDR1 is SQVTM and CDR2 is ANQGSEA. This CDR3 reads CSVTGGVEQFF. The CDR3 DNA follows: TGCAGCGTTACAGGGGGCGTTGAGCAGTTCTTC.

This clone came up a few times. The rearrangement uses TRBV7-6 and TRBJ2-7; no reliable D call. The CDR3 has 13 amino acids. Germline V gene data show CDR1 as SGHVS and CDR2 as FNYEAQ. Trimming took off 5 bases at V and 4 bases at J, with 12 bases between the two ends. CDR3 sequence reads: CASSPGPGYEQYF. The CDR3 bases are TGTGCCAGCAGCCCGGGTCCGGGTTACGAGCAGTACTTC.